The clone carrying this T cell receptor (beta chain) was seen more than once but under ten times. Its target is unknown. A read error may produce the germline difference seen at one junction end. These data are taken from a study of blood T cells in healthy people across ages. General study results and limits: Compared with aged donors, long-lived donors showed fewer expanded clones, suggesting selection.

The CDR3 loop spans 14 amino acids. Then a second PCR, running roughly 7 to 11 cycles, was carried out with a sample-barcoded 5' primer and a J-beta primer mix. TCRdb recomputed calls from the 5' RACE reads with MiXCR, one row per CDR3 protein. The sample comprises some 1,800,000 distinct CDR3 sequences, about two fifths of which are singletons, and under 25% rests with the top ten. The clonotype originates from a human donor in good health. The chain has TRBV12-3 or TRBV12-4 and TRBJ1-2; possibly TRBD1 for D (5 bases). Material for sequencing was blood. The CDR3 DNA sequence: TGTGCCAGCAGTTTAGGACAGACGAACTATGGCCACACCTTC. Its translation: CASSLGQTNYGHTF.